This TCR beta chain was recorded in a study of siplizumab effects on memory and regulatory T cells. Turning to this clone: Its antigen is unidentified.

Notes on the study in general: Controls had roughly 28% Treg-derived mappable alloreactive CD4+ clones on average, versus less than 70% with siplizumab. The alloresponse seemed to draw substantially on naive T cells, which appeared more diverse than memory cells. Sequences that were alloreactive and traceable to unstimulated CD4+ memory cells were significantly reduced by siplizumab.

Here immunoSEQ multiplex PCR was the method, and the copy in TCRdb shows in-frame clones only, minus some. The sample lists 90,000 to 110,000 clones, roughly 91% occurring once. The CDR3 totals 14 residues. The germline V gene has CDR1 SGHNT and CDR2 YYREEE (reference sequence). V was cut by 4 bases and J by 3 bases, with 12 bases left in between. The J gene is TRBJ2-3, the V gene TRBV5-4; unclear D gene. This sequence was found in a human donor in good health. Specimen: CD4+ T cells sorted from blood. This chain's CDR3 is CASSPPGPTDTQYF. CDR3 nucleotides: TGTGCCAGCAGCCCCCCCGGACCGACAGATACGCAGTATTTT.